Listed below are T cell receptor beta chains from one sample, sequenced in a study of T cell clonotyping in hematopoietic cell transplantation. This table comes from immunoSEQ multiplex PCR, and its TCRdb copy is limited to in-frame clones, with some not included. The sample comprises some 6,500 clones, approximately 87% of which are singletons, and roughly 15% rests with the top ten. The sample in question was peripheral blood mononuclear cells, obtained 180 days after allogeneic stem cell transplant. The receptors come from a female patient aged 50 to 60 who had an allogeneic stem cell transplant from an unrelated donor, so the T cells may come from the graft donor. Some clones in this sample may be carry-over from other donors' samples. The CDR3 runs from the conserved cysteine through the conserved F or W. D genes are given only for firm matches. The size field is filled for only some rows; it gives once, few, many or a size class.

V gene	clone size	D gene	J gene	CDR3 DNA	CDR3 protein
TRBV18	.	.	TRBJ2-1	TGTGCCAGCTCACCAGCGAGGGGCGCGTACAATGAGCAGTTCTTC	CASSPARGAYNEQFF
TRBV28	.	.	TRBJ1-5	TGTGCCAGCAGTCCTCAAGTGACCCAGCATTTT	CASSPQVTQHF
TRBV4-1	few	.	TRBJ2-5	TGCGCCAGCAGCCAAGGAGAGAAAGAGACCCAGTACTTC	CASSQGEKETQYF
TRBV6-5	.	.	TRBJ2-3	TGTGCCAGCTCGACGAGAGATACGCAGTATTTT	CASSTRDTQYF
TRBV28	.	.	TRBJ2-2	TGTGCCAGCAGAAAACTCCCTTTACGGTCGAACACCGGGGAGCTGTTTTTT	CASRKLPLRSNTGELFF
TRBV9	.	TRBD2	TRBJ2-7	TGTGCCAGCAGCGAATTTAGCGGGGGCCTCGCCTACGAGCAGTACTTC	CASSEFSGGLAYEQYF
TRBV7-6	once	.	TRBJ1-1	TGTGCCAGCAGCCGACCCGCTATGAACACTGAAGCTTTCTTT	CASSRPAMNTEAFF
TRBV28	.	.	TRBJ2-3	TGTGCCACCGGAAGAAATACGCAGTATTTT	CATGRNTQYF
TRBV28	.	.	TRBJ1-1	TGTGCCAGCAGTTTATTTAGGGCTAACACTGAAGCTTTCTTT	CASSLFRANTEAFF
TRBV9	.	.	TRBJ1-1	TGTGCCAGCAGCGTAGCTGGCGGTGAAGCTTTCTTT	CASSVAGGEAFF
TRBV7-9	once	.	TRBJ2-7	TGTGCCAGCACCGACCGAGACTCCTACGAGCAGTACTTC	CASTDRDSYEQYF
TRBV6-5	once	TRBD1	TRBJ2-7	TGTGCCAGCAGGGGACAGGGAAGGACGTACTTC	CASRGQGRTYF
TRBV10-3	.	TRBD2	TRBJ2-5	TGTGCCATCAGTGATGGGGGGACTAGCGGACAAGAGACCCAGTACTTC	CAISDGGTSGQETQYF
TRBV5-5	.	TRBD1	TRBJ1-2	TGTGCCAGCAGCTTGCAAATGGGACAGACCTATGGCTACACCTTC	CASSLQMGQTYGYTF
TRBV2	few	TRBD1	TRBJ1-2	TGTGCCAGCAGTGAAACCCTAAGGACAGGGGGTGGCTACACCTTC	CASSETLRTGGGYTF
TRBV6-1	.	TRBD1	TRBJ1-2	TGTGCCAGCAGTGAAAGCCGGACAGGGGACTATGGCTACACCTTC	CASSESRTGDYGYTF